Presented here are 31 T cell receptor beta chains from one specimen sequenced in a study of cytomegalovirus exposure and HLA in healthy donors. This PCR relied on a set of 60 Vbeta primers and 13 Jbeta primers. Clones were sequenced by immunoSEQ multiplex PCR, and TCRdb holds only the in-frame ones, with some missing. Of about 110,000 clones in the sample, less than 85% were seen once. Material: PBMCs. The receptors derive from a man aged 60 to 69 in good health and CMV-seronegative.

This rearrangement joins TRBV11-2 to TRBJ2-1; D is possibly TRBD1 (5 bases). The CDR3 length is 13 residues. The V gene's germline CDR1 is SGHAT and CDR2 FQNNGV. V lost 7 bases, J lost 6 bases, and 13 bases lay in between. The CDR3 sequence: CASKGAGRNEQFF. Here the CDR3 DNA reads TGTGCCAGCAAAGGGGCAGGGCGCAATGAGCAGTTCTTC.

This clone turned up a few times. The V call is TRBV7-3, the J call TRBJ2-1, with D perhaps matching TRBD1 (6 bases). The germline CDR1 and CDR2 sequences are SGHTA and FQGTGA. The CDR3 covers 16 residues. Trimming removed 5 bases at V and 6 bases at J, with 20 bases between. The CDR3 nucleotides are TGTGCCAGCAGCACAACCGGGACACCGACGGGCAATGAGCAGTTCTTC. Translation gives CASSTTGTPTGNEQFF.

J is TRBJ1-3 and V is TRBV7-8; TRBD1 aligns across 7 bases. The V gene's germline CDR1 is SGHVS and CDR2 FQNEAQ. This CDR3 has 15 residues. Trimming removed 1 base from V and 2 bases from J; junction bases left unmatched: 2. CDR3 DNA: TGTGCCAGCAGCTTAGAGCAGGGGGCTGGAAACACCATATATTTT. Protein sequence: CASSLEQGAGNTIYF. The variable domain in full, completed from reference TRBV7-8 and TRBJ1-3, reads GAGVSQSPRYKVAKRGQDVALRCDPISGHVSLFWYQQALGQGPEFLTYFQNEAQLDKSGLPSDRFFAERPEGSVSTLKIQRTQQEDSAVYLCASSLEQGAGNTIYFGEGSWLTVV.

The V gene is TRBV29-1, the J gene TRBJ1-2; maybe TRBD1 (6 bases). Germline V lookup: CDR1 SQVTM, CDR2 ANQGSEA. Trimming shortened V by 7 bases and J by 9 bases, and 15 bases separated the two germline ends. The CDR3 sequence is 11 residues long. The DNA of the CDR3 is TGCAGCGCCCAACAGGGTACTAGCTACACCTTC. It specifies CSAQQGTSYTF.

In DNA form, the CDR3 reads TGTGCCACCAGCAGGGGGACTTACAATGAGCAGTTCTTC. Its translation is CATSRGTYNEQFF. V usage is TRBV15 and J usage is TRBJ2-1; possible D gene TRBD2, 6 bases. The germline V and J ends were trimmed by 3 bases and 4 bases, with 7 bases remaining between them. There are 13 residues in the CDR3. Looked up from germline, CDR1 is LNHNV and CDR2 is YYDKDF (reference sequence).

This chain uses TRBV29-1 with TRBJ1-3; a possible D gene is TRBD1 (6 bases). The CDR3 consists of 12 residues. Germline V CDR1 and CDR2: SQVTM, ANQGSEA. Trimming cost V 3 bases and J 4 bases, with 7 bases left between them. DNA for the CDR3: TGCAGCGTTGAGGACAGAGGAAACACCATATATTTT. Protein: CSVEDRGNTIYF.

This chain links TRBV19 with TRBJ2-1; D perhaps matches TRBD1 (6 bases). This CDR3 region has 15 residues. Trimming removed 7 bases from V and 5 bases from J, with 18 bases in between. Germline V gene data show CDR1 as LNHDA and CDR2 as SQIVND (reference sequence). The CDR3 DNA reads as TGTGCCAGTACCTCGGGCAGGGGACCCCACAATGAGCAGTTCTTC. This gives the protein CASTSGRGPHNEQFF.

The V gene is TRBV10-3, the J gene TRBJ2-1; the match to TRBD1 covers 10 bases. The ends lost 4 bases at V and 3 bases at J; junction bases unmatched: 6. This CDR3 has 16 amino acids. CDR1 is ENHRY and CDR2 is SYGVKD in the germline V gene. The CDR3 loop is CAISARTGGNYNEQFF. CDR3 in DNA: TGTGCCATCAGTGCCCGGACAGGGGGGAACTACAATGAGCAGTTCTTC.

The rearrangement links TRBV14 to TRBJ1-1; tentatively, D is TRBD1 (6 bases). CDR1 and CDR2 from the germline V gene are SGHDN and FVKESK. Trimming removed 4 bases at V and 7 bases at J, with 10 bases between. This CDR3 has 12 amino acids. CDR3 residues: CASSLTGIEAFF. CDR3 nucleotides: TGTGCCAGCAGCCTCACAGGGATTGAAGCTTTCTTT.

The chain has TRBV11-2 and TRBJ2-5; a weak D match, TRBD1 (5 bases). Germline values: CDR1 SGHAT, CDR2 FQNNGV. The CDR3 sequence is 15 residues long. V was shortened by 5 bases and J by 5 bases, with 18 bases between the two germline ends. CDR3 in DNA: TGTGCCAGCAGCCCTAGGGGCGTATTCGGTGAGACCCAGTACTTC. Its protein product is CASSPRGVFGETQYF.

This chain uses TRBV27 with TRBJ2-1; D is perhaps TRBD2 (6 bases). CDR1 MNHEY and CDR2 SMNVEV come from the germline V gene (reference sequence). V was clipped by 0 bases and J by 4 bases, with 19 bases between them. The CDR3 totals 18 residues. The DNA of the CDR3 is TGTGCCAGCAGTTTATCCCCGGGACTTCTCGGAGCATACAATGAGCAGTTCTTC. Protein product: CASSLSPGLLGAYNEQFF.

The chain uses TRBV19 and TRBJ1-6; 8 nucleotides agree with TRBD1. Germline CDR1 and CDR2: LNHDA and SQIVND (reference sequence). J gave up 6 bases and V 4 bases, and 2 bases lay outside the gene matches. This CDR3 contains 14 residues. CDR3 bases: TGTGCCAGTAGTACAGGGGGCGTTAATTCACCCCTCCACTTT. The encoded protein is CASSTGGVNSPLHF.

The chain uses TRBV6-1 and TRBJ1-1; D remains ambiguous. Trimming removed 7 bases at V and 0 bases at J, with 9 bases between. The CDR3 is 13 amino acids. Germline V gives CDR1 MNHNS, CDR2 SASEGT. CDR3 loop: CASIRQVNTEAFF. In DNA, the CDR3 is TGTGCCAGCATCAGGCAGGTGAACACTGAAGCTTTCTTT.

The V call is TRBV5-1, the J call TRBJ1-2; perhaps TRBD1 as D (6 bases). Germline assignment: CDR1 SGHRS and CDR2 YFSETQ. V was clipped by 0 bases and J by 3 bases, with 15 bases between them. This CDR3 has 16 amino acids. The CDR3 spells CASSLGSRGADYGYTF. For the CDR3, the DNA is TGCGCCAGCAGCTTGGGGTCTCGGGGGGCGGACTATGGCTACACCTTC.

The chain combines TRBV19 with TRBJ2-1; 9 bases agree with TRBD2. Germline lookup yields CDR1 LNHDA and CDR2 SQIVND (reference sequence). Germline trimming cut 6 bases from V and 6 bases from J; bases unmatched to any gene: 15. The CDR3 consists of 17 residues. This CDR3 is CASRAAERAGGLNEQFF. The CDR3 DNA follows: TGTGCCAGTAGAGCGGCCGAGCGAGCGGGGGGTCTCAATGAGCAGTTCTTC.

This clone was observed a handful of times. The V call is TRBV9, the J call TRBJ1-6; D possibly corresponds to TRBD1 (5 bases). The CDR3 is 16 amino acids. The V gene lost 4 bases and the J gene lost 1 base, with 12 bases spanning the gap. CDR1 is SGDLS and CDR2 is YYNGEE in the germline V gene. In DNA form, the CDR3 reads TGTGCCAGCAGCTCCAACCGGGGGTCCTATAATTCACCCCTCCACTTT. Translation: CASSSNRGSYNSPLHF.

As regards this clone: One end of the junction is discordant with germline, which a read error may explain. The chain is built from TRBV7-9 and TRBJ2-7; 8 bases map to TRBD1. Germline CDR1 SEHNR, CDR2 FQNEAQ (reference sequence). The CDR3 contains 12 residues. CDR3 nucleotides: TGTTCCAGCAGTCGAGGACAGGGCGAGCAGTACTTC. It encodes CSSSRGQGEQYF.

The chain is built from TRBV9 and TRBJ1-6; D might be TRBD1 (6 bases). The V gene lost 5 bases and the J gene lost 7 bases, with 16 bases spanning the gap. CDR1 and CDR2 (germline): SGDLS, YYNGEE. The CDR3 length is 15 residues. The CDR3 DNA sequence: TGTGCCAGCAGTCCGACGGGACACACCAATTCACCCCTCCACTTT. Translated, it gives CASSPTGHTNSPLHF.

The chain recombines TRBV7-9 with TRBJ2-5; 9 bases line up with TRBD1. The CDR3 has 13 amino acids. V dropped 5 bases and J dropped 5; count of bases not matched to a gene: 3. Germline CDR1 is SEHNR and CDR2 is FQNEAQ (reference sequence). As DNA, the CDR3 is TGTGCCAGCAGCCGAGGACAGGGGGAGACCCAGTACTTC. Translated, it gives CASSRGQGETQYF.

Points on this clone: Likely a read error: the CDR3 ends without its conserved phenylalanine or tryptophan. The chain carries TRBV5-1 and TRBJ1-6; TRBD1 might be the D (5 bases). Germline CDR1 is SGHRS and CDR2 is YFSETQ. Trimming pared 5 bases from V and 7 bases from J, leaving 13 bases between. The CDR3 covers 14 residues. The CDR3 coding sequence is TGCGCCAGCAGTCTTTCGGGGGTAAATTCACCCCTCCACCTT. Translating gives CASSLSGVNSPLHL.

The chain uses TRBV6-5 and TRBJ2-3, with TRBD2 matching over 10 bases. This CDR3 has 14 residues. V dropped 5 bases and J dropped 1; count of bases not matched to a gene: 0. Germline V gives CDR1 MNHEY, CDR2 SVGAGI. The CDR3 protein is CASSLAGGTDTQYF. Here the CDR3 DNA reads TGTGCCAGCAGTCTAGCGGGGGGCACAGATACGCAGTATTTT.

The J gene is TRBJ2-7, the V gene TRBV5-6; D is uncertain. Trimming pared 1 base from V and 4 bases from J, leaving 6 bases between. The CDR3 is made up of 12 amino acids. Per germline, CDR1 SGHDT and CDR2 YYEEEE. CDR3 sequence (DNA): TGTGCCAGCAGCTTGAAACAGTACGAGCAGTACTTC. Protein product: CASSLKQYEQYF.

The genes are TRBV28 and TRBJ2-4; 8 nucleotides align to TRBD1. CDR1 MDHEN and CDR2 SYDVKM come from the germline V gene. This CDR3 region has 15 residues. Trimming took 6 bases from V and 1 from J; bases not matched to a gene: 5. For the CDR3, the DNA is TGTGCCAGCAGCCGTACAGGGGGGGCCAAAAACATTCAGTACTTC. Its translation: CASSRTGGAKNIQYF.

The chain uses TRBV5-1 and TRBJ1-2; the match to TRBD1 covers 11 bases. CDR1 and CDR2 from the germline V gene are SGHRS and YFSETQ. V shed 2 bases and J 8 bases; nucleotides not matched to a gene: 11. CDR3 size: 16 residues. DNA of the CDR3: TGCGCCAGCAGCTTAGGAACCGGACAGGGGGCTGGAGGCTACACCTTC. This codes for CASSLGTGQGAGGYTF.

This chain connects TRBV19 to TRBJ1-1, with TRBD1 matching 8 bases. CDR1 and CDR2 (germline): LNHDA, SQIVND (reference sequence). This CDR3 has 13 amino acids. With 6 bases clipped from V and 3 bases from J, the junction kept 3 bases outside the gene matches. The CDR3 sequence is CASRTTGDTEAFF. The CDR3 coding sequence is TGTGCCAGTAGGACGACAGGGGACACTGAAGCTTTCTTT.

This chain joins TRBV5-1 and TRBJ1-3; 8 bases line up with TRBD1. With V trimmed by 0 bases and J by 4 bases, 9 bases remained unmatched. From germline, CDR1 is SGHRS and CDR2 YFSETQ. This CDR3 is built from 17 residues. The CDR3 is CASSLDPWTGWGNTIYF. CDR3 bases: TGCGCCAGCAGCTTGGACCCCTGGACAGGGTGGGGAAACACCATATATTTT.

The CDR3 DNA reads as TGTGCCAGCAATGGACAGGGGATTCACGAGCAGTACTTC. It yields the protein CASNGQGIHEQYF. The chain carries TRBV6-6 and TRBJ2-7; 9 bases are shared with TRBD1. This CDR3 is built from 13 residues. Germline loops: CDR1 MNHNY, CDR2 SVGAGI (reference sequence). After removal of 7 bases from V and 5 bases from J, the junction contained 6 bases not matched to a gene.

The CDR3 DNA reads as TGTGCCAGCAGCAAAGTTGGGCAGGGCCAGCCCCAGCATTTT. It specifies CASSKVGQGQPQHF. V gene TRBV9 combines with J gene TRBJ1-5, with D perhaps TRBD1 (5 bases). V lost 4 bases and J 7 bases, leaving 15 bases between the germline ends. The CDR3 runs 14 residues. Germline CDR1 SGDLS, CDR2 YYNGEE.

The chain links TRBV9 to TRBJ1-2, with D perhaps TRBD1 (5 bases). V lost 0 bases and J lost 7, with 13 bases in between. CDR3 length: 14 amino acids. In germline, CDR1 is SGDLS, CDR2 YYNGEE. CDR3: CASSVELGRSGYTF. The CDR3 DNA follows: TGTGCCAGCAGCGTAGAGCTGGGGCGCAGTGGCTACACCTTC.

In DNA form, the CDR3 reads TGTGCCAGCAGTGTTAACAGGCAGAACACTGAAGCTTTCTTT. Translating gives CASSVNRQNTEAFF. J is TRBJ1-1 and V is TRBV6-1, with D tentatively TRBD1 (5 bases). The germline V gene encodes CDR1 MNHNS and CDR2 SASEGT. This CDR3 region has 14 residues. Trimming cost V 4 bases and J 1 base, with 10 bases left between them.

This sequence joins TRBV2 and TRBJ2-7; 7 positions match TRBD1. The V gene's germline CDR1 is SNHLY and CDR2 FYNNEI. The trim removed 1 base at V and 10 bases at J, leaving 7 bases unmatched. The CDR3 contains 13 residues. Here the CDR3 reads CASSEERQGLQYV. The CDR3 DNA follows: TGTGCCAGCAGTGAAGAAAGACAGGGCCTACAGTACGTC.